The rows below give T cell receptor beta chains drawn from one sample of a study of T cells in narcolepsy. Generated by immunoSEQ multiplex PCR, the TCRdb table keeps only in-frame clones and is missing some. The sample contains over 40,000 clones, 88% of which appear only once. The source material was CD45RA- memory CD4+ T cells from PBMCs. These receptors all stem from a human donor with narcolepsy. CDR3s include the opening cysteine and the closing phenylalanine or tryptophan. The D gene is left open where the match is weak. The listing skips clone size in some rows; elsewhere it reads once, few, many or a size class.

TRBV27	.	.	TRBJ2-2	TGTGCCAGCAGTTGGAGACAGAACACCGGGGAGCTGTTTTTT	CASSWRQNTGELFF
TRBV4-3	.	TRBD2	TRBJ2-7	TGCGCCAGCAGCCAACCCACTAGCGGTCGTCGGGAGCAGTACTTC	CASSQPTSGRREQYF
TRBV30	.	.	TRBJ2-1	TGTGCCTGGAGGCGAGGGGCTAGTCTCTACAATGAGCAGTTCTTC	CAWRRGASLYNEQFF
TRBV6-6	.	TRBD1	TRBJ1-4	TGTGCCAGCAGGGACAGGGGCGCAACTAATGAAAAACTGTTTTTT	CASRDRGATNEKLFF
TRBV7-2	.	TRBD1	TRBJ1-1	TGTGCCAGCCAGGTGGTAGGGACAGGGCGTAGATACACTGAAGCTTTCTTT	CASQVVGTGRRYTEAFF
TRBV6-1	.	TRBD2	TRBJ2-5	TGTGCCAGCAGTGAGTCGTGGCGGGAGAGAGAGACCCAGTACTTC	CASSESWRERETQYF
TRBV28	.	TRBD1	TRBJ1-1	TGTGCCAGCAGTTTAGTGGGAAGGGGGCTTACTGAAGCTTTCTTT	CASSLVGRGLTEAFF
TRBV11-3	.	TRBD1	TRBJ1-1	TGTGCCAGCAGCCTAGGGACAGGGCCCACTGAAGCTTTCTTT	CASSLGTGPTEAFF
TRBV7-6	.	.	TRBJ1-2	TGTGCCAGCAGCTTATCGGGGGGCCCCTTCGATGGCTACACCTTC	CASSLSGGPFDGYTF
TRBV9	once	.	TRBJ2-1	TGTGCCAGCAGTGGGGGGGCCTTTATGGATGAGCAGTTCTTC	CASSGGAFMDEQFF
TRBV9	.	.	TRBJ2-3	TGTGCCAGCAGCGTAGAACCTACAAGCACAGATACGCAGTATTTT	CASSVEPTSTDTQYF
TRBV6-5	few	.	TRBJ2-7	TGTGCCAGCAGCAACTACCTCGAGCAGTACTTC	CASSNYLEQYF
TRBV29-1	.	.	TRBJ2-2	TGCAGCGTCCATAACACCGGGGAGCTGTTTTTT	CSVHNTGELFF
TRBV6-1	.	TRBD2	TRBJ2-1	TGTGCCAGCAGTGAAGGCCCCCTAGCGGGAGAGTTCGATGAGCAGTTCTTC	CASSEGPLAGEFDEQFF
TRBV18	.	TRBD2	TRBJ2-1	TGTGCCAGCTCACCAAGGGTACTAGCGGGAGTTAGGGAGCAGTTCTTC	CASSPRVLAGVREQFF
TRBV7-9	.	.	TRBJ1-4	TGTGCCAGCAGCTCCATCGGGACGGGAATCGAAAAACTGTTTTTT	CASSSIGTGIEKLFF
TRBV28	.	.	TRBJ1-1	TGTGCCAGCAGTCCGGACGGACTATTTGACCTGAACACTGAAGCTTTCTTT	CASSPDGLFDLNTEAFF
TRBV6-4	.	.	TRBJ1-1	TGTGCCAGCAGAAGACAGGCGAACACTGAAGCTTTCTTT	CASRRQANTEAFF
TRBV21-1	.	.	TRBJ1-1	TGTGCCAGCAGCAAGGTGGGGGCAATCGACAGGGACCACACTGAAGCTTTCTTT	CASSKVGAIDRDHTEAFF
TRBV25-1	.	.	TRBJ2-1	TGTGCCAGCTCGTCATCGGGCGATGAGCAGTTCTTC	CASSSSGDEQFF
TRBV19	.	.	TRBJ1-3	TGTGCCAGTAGACGAGGAGGGAGCTCTGGAAACACCATATATTTT	CASRRGGSSGNTIYF
TRBV7-2	.	.	TRBJ2-5	TGTGCCAGCAGCCTCTCCGTGAGTCGAGAGACCCAGTACTTC	CASSLSVSRETQYF
TRBV25-1	.	.	TRBJ2-3	TGTGCCAGCACTCGGCTCAGCACAGATACGCAGTATTTT	CASTRLSTDTQYF
TRBV4-2	.	TRBD2	TRBJ2-3	TGTGCCAGCAGCCAACTTCTAGCGGGAGCGGGCCCAGATACGCAGTATTTT	CASSQLLAGAGPDTQYF